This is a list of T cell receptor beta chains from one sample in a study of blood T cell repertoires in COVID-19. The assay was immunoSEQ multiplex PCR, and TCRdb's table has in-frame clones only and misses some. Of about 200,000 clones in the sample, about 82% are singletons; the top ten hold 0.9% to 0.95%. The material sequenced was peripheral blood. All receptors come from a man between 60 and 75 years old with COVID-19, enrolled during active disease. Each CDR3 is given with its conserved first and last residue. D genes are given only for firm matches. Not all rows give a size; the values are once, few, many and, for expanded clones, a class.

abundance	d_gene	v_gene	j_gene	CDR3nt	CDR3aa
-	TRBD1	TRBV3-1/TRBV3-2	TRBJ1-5	TGTGCCAGCAGCCAAGGGGGACAGGGTTTGTCCCAGCCCCAGCATTTT	CASSQGGQGLSQPQHF
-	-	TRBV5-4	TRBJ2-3	TGTGCCAGCAGCTTGGGCGGAACCAGCACAGATACGCAGTATTTT	CASSLGGTSTDTQYF
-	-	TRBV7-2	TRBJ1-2	TGTGCCAGCAGCTTGAACAGCCAGAGCTATGGCTACACCTTC	CASSLNSQSYGYTF
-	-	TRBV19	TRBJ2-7	TGTGCCAGTAGTACCGGGACAAGCCGTTACGAGCAGTACTTC	CASSTGTSRYEQYF
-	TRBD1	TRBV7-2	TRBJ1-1	TGTGCCAGCAGCCGGCGCGGACAGGGACAGACTGAAGCTTTCTTT	CASSRRGQGQTEAFF
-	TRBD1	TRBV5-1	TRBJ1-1	TGCGCCAGCAGCTTGGAGACAGGGAAGACTGAAGCTTTCTTT	CASSLETGKTEAFF
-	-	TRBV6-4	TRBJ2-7	TGTGCCAGCAGTGCCCGCGGCGAGCAGTACTTC	CASSARGEQYF
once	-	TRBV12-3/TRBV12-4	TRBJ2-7	TGTGCCAGCACCACCGGGTTCTCCTACGAGCAGTACTTC	CASTTGFSYEQYF
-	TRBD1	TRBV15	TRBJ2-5	TGTGCCACCAGCGAGAGCCCCCCAGGGGGCATCCAAGAGACCCAGTACTTC	CATSESPPGGIQETQYF
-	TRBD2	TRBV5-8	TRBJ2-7	TGTGCCAGCAAAGAAGCGGGAATTTCCCACGAGCAGTACTTC	CASKEAGISHEQYF
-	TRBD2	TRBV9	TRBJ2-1	TGTGCCAGCAGAGGAGCTAGCGGAGAGTACAATGAGCAGTTCTTC	CASRGASGEYNEQFF
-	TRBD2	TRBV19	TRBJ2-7	TGTGCCAGTAGTCTCCGGCGGGAGTACGAGCAGTACTTC	CASSLRREYEQYF
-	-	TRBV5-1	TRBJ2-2	TGCGCCAGCAGCTTGGACGGGCAGGGGCACACCGGGGAGCTGTTTTTT	CASSLDGQGHTGELFF
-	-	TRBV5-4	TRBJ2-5	TGTGCCAGCAGCCCCCGCTCAGGGGAGCAAGAGACCCAGTACTTC	CASSPRSGEQETQYF
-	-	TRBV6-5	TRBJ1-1	TGTGCCAGCAGCCCCGGTCGAACTGAAGCTTTCTTT	CASSPGRTEAFF
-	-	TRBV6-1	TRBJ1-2	TGTGCCAGCAGTGATCCACTGGGCTTAGCTAACTATGGCTACACCTTC	CASSDPLGLANYGYTF
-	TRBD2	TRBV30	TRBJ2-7	TGTGCCTGGAGTGTATCAGCGGGGGTGGTTAGGCAGTACTTC	CAWSVSAGVVRQYF
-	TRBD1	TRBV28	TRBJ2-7	TGTGCCAGCAGACGGCAGGGGGATTCCTACGAGCAGTACTTC	CASRRQGDSYEQYF
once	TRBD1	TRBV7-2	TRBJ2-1	TGTGCCAGCAGCCTTGGGACAGAAGAGCAGTTCTTC	CASSLGTEEQFF
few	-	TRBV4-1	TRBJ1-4	TGCGCCAGCAGCCAAGCTCAGACAGGATTAGAAAAACTGTTTTTT	CASSQAQTGLEKLFF
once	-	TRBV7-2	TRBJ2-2	TGTGCCAGCAGTACGGGACACCCAACCGGGGAGCTGTTTTTT	CASSTGHPTGELFF
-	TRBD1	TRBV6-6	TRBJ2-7	TGTGCCAGCAGTCGACAGGGGGCCGACTACGAGCAGTACTTC	CASSRQGADYEQYF
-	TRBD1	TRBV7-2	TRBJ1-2	TGTGCCAGCAGCCCACAACCGGGACAGGGGCCTTATGGTGGCACCTTC	CASSPQPGQGPYGGTF
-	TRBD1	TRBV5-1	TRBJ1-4	TGCGCCAGCAGCGGACAGGGGGCGGGTGAAAAACTGTTTTTT	CASSGQGAGEKLFF
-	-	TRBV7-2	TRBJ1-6	TGTGCCAGCAGCTCACAGGGACCTAATTCACCCCTCCACTTT	CASSSQGPNSPLHF
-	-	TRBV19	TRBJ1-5	TGTGCCAGTAGTAGTCAGGATTTAGGCAATCAGCCCCAGCATTTT	CASSSQDLGNQPQHF
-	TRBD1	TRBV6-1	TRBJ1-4	TGTGCCAGCAGTGCTACAGGGGGTAGAATCGGTGAAAAACTGTTTTTT	CASSATGGRIGEKLFF
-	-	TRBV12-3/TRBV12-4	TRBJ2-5	TGTGCCAGCAGTTTAGAGCCAAAGACCCAGTACTTC	CASSLEPKTQYF
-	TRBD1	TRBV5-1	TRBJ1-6	TGCGCCAGCAGCTTGGCCGACAGGGGTTCACCCCTCCACTTT	CASSLADRGSPLHF
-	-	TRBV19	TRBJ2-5	TGTGCCACCGGCCAGGTGGACAGTGGGTTCCAGTACTTC	CATGQVDSGFQYF
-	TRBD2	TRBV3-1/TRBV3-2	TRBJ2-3	TGTGCCAGCAGCCCGGGGCTAGCGGGTCTCCATACGCAGTATTTT	CASSPGLAGLHTQYF
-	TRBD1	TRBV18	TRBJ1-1	TGTGCCAGCTCACTGACCCGAGCCCGGGACAGGGTATCTACTGAAGCTTTCTTT	CASSLTRARDRVSTEAFF
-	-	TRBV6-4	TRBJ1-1	TGTGCCAGCAGGAAGGAGGCATCGAAGAACACTGAAGCTTTCTTT	CASRKEASKNTEAFF
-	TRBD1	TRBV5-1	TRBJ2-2	TGCGCCAGCAGCTTGGATTGGGACAGGGGTTACGGGGAGCTGTTTTTT	CASSLDWDRGYGELFF
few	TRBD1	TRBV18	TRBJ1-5	TGTGCCAGCTCACCCCGACAGGGAGGTCAGCCCCAGCATTTT	CASSPRQGGQPQHF
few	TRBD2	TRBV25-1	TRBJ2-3	TGTGCCAGCAGGGGACTAGGTTTAACGGATACGCAGTATTTT	CASRGLGLTDTQYF
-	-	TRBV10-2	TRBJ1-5	TGCGCCAGCAGCCAAAACAGGGACAATCAGCCCCAGCATTTT	CASSQNRDNQPQHF
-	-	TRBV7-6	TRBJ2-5	TGTGCCAGCAGCTTGGGTGGGAGAGAGACCCAGTACTTC	CASSLGGRETQYF
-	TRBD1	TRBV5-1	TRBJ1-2	TGCGCCAGCAGCTGGGACAGGGGCTTCGGTGGCTACACCTTC	CASSWDRGFGGYTF
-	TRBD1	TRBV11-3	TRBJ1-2	TGTGCCAGCAGCCACGGGACAGGGGACGGCTACACCTTC	CASSHGTGDGYTF
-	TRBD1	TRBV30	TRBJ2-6	TGTGCCTGGAGTACCACAGGGGGTTCCTCTGGGGCCAACGTCCTGACTTTC	CAWSTTGGSSGANVLTF
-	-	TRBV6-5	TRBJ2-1	TGTGCCAGCAGTTCAACCGGGACTCAACCCTACAATGAGCAGTTCTTC	CASSSTGTQPYNEQFF
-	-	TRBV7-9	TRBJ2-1	TGTGCCAGCAGCTTAGACCCCTCGAGCGTTGGATTCTACAATGAGCAGTTCTTC	CASSLDPSSVGFYNEQFF
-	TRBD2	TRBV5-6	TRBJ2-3	TGTGCCAGCAGCTTGTATGGGGGGGAAGCAGATACGCAGTATTTT	CASSLYGGEADTQYF
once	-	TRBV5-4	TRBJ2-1	TGTGCCAGCAGCTCCAGGGTGTCCCCCTACAATGAGCAGTTCTTC	CASSSRVSPYNEQFF
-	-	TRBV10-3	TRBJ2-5	TGTGCCATCAGTGACGGCAGGGCAATGGAGACCCAGTACTTC	CAISDGRAMETQYF